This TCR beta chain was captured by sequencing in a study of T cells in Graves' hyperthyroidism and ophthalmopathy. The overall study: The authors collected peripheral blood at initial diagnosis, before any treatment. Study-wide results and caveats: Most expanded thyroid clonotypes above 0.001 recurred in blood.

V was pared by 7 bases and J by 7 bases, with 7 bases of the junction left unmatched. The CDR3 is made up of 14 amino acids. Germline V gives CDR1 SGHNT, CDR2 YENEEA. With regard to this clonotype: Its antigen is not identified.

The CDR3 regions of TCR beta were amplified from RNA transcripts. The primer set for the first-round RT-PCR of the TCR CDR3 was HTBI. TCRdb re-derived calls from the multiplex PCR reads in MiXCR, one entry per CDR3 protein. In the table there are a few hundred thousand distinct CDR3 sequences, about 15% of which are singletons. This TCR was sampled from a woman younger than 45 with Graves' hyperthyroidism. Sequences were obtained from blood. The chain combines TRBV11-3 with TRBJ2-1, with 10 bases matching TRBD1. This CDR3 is CASTPGQGFNEQFF. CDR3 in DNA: TGTGCCAGCACCCCGGGACAGGGGTTTAATGAGCAGTTCTTC.